This record looks at one TCR beta chain sequence and its context. This CDR3 has 21 amino acids. CDR1 and CDR2 from the germline V gene are LGHNA and YNFKEQ. V lost 0 bases and J lost 4; bases outside the gene matches: 16. H&E staining confirmed tumor content above 20% in tissue. The data derive from a study of glioma-infiltrating T cells after dendritic cell vaccination. The primer mix had 60 V beta and 13 J beta primers. Profiled with immunoSEQ multiplex PCR; TCRdb holds only in-frame clones, not every one. This table holds over a thousand clones, about nine tenths found once. Here the sequenced sample was tumor tissue, taken before dendritic cell vaccination. This sequence was found in a human donor with glioblastoma. The chain employs TRBV4-2 and TRBJ2-3, with TRBD2 matching 13 bases. Here the CDR3 DNA reads TGTGCCAGCAGCCAAGAACTTTTCGTACCGGGACTAGCGGGAAGCCCAGATACGCAGTATTTT. It translates to CASSQELFVPGLAGSPDTQYF.